The entry that follows covers one T cell receptor beta chain sequence. The data were obtained in a study of T cell repertoires in ileal Crohn's disease. The CDR3 extends over 15 amino acids. CDR1 MNHNS and CDR2 SASEGT come from the germline V gene. With V trimmed by 5 bases and J by 3 bases, 6 bases remained unmatched. Each sample's TCRB immunosequencing used five hundred nanograms of biopsy DNA. Method: immunoSEQ multiplex PCR; TCRdb's copy keeps in-frame clones and lacks some. The repertoire holds 17,000 or so clones, with around 90% as singletons. Input material: ileal tissue. The chain combines TRBV6-1 with TRBJ2-2; 7 positions agree with TRBD1. This receptor was identified in an adult with Crohn's disease. The DNA for the CDR3 is TGTGCCAGCAGTTTGAGGGGGCGGGACACCGGGGAGCTGTTTTTT. This codes for CASSLRGRDTGELFF.